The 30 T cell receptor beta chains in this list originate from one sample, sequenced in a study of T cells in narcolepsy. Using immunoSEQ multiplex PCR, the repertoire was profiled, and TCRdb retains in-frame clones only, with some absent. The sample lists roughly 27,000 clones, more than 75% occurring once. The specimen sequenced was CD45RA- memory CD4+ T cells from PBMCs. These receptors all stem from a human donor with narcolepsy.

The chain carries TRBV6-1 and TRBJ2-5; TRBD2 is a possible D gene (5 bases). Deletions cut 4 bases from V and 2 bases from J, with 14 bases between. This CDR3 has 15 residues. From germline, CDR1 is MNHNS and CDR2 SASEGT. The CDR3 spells CASSGTLGSQETQYF. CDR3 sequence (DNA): TGTGCCAGCAGTGGGACTCTAGGAAGTCAAGAGACCCAGTACTTC.

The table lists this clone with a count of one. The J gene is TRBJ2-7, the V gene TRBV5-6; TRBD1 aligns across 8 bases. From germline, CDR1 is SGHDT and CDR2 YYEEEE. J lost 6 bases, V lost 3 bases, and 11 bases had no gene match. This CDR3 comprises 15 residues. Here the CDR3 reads CASSYQDREVSEQYV. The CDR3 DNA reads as TGTGCCAGCAGCTACCAGGACAGGGAGGTATCCGAGCAGTACGTC.

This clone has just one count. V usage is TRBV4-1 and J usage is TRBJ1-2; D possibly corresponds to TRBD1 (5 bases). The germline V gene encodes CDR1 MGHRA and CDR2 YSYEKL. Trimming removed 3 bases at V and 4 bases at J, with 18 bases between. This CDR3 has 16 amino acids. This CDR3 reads CASSHSTGGGPYGYTF. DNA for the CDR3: TGCGCCAGCAGCCACTCCACCGGGGGAGGCCCCTATGGCTACACCTTC.

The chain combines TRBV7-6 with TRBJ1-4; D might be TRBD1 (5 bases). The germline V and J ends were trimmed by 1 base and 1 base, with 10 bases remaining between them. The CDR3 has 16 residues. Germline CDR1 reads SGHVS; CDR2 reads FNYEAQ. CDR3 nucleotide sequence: TGTGCCAGCAGCTTAGGGGGGGGAAGAACTAATGAAAAACTGTTTTTT. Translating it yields CASSLGGGRTNEKLFF.

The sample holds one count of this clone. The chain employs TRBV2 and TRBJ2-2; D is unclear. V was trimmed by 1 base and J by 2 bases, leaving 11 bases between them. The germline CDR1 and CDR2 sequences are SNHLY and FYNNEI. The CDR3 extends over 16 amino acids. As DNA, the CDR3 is TGTGCCAGCAGTGAAGAACAGCCTAGAAACACCGGGGAGCTGTTTTTT. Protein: CASSEEQPRNTGELFF. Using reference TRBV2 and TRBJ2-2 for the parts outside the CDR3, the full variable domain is EPEVTQTPSHQVTQMGQEVILRCVPISNHLYFYWYRQILGQKVEFLVSFYNNEISEKSEIFDDQFSVERPDGSNFTLKIRSTKLEDSAMYFCASSEEQPRNTGELFFGEGSRLTVL.

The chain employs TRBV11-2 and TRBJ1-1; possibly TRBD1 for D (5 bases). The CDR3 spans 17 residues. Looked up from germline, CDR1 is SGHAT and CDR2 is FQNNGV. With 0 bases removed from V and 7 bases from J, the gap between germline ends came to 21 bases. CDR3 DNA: TGTGCCAGCAGCTTAGAAGGGGCAGGCCCCCGTATGGGTGAAGCTTTCTTT. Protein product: CASSLEGAGPRMGEAFF.

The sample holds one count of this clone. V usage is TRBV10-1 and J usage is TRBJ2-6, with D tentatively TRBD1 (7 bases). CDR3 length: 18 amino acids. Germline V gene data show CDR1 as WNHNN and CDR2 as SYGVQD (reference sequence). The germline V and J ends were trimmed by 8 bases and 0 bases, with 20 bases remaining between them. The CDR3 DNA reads TGCGCCAGCCCTGACAGGGAGGTACCACCCTCTGGGGCCAACGTCCTGACTTTC. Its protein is CASPDREVPPSGANVLTF.

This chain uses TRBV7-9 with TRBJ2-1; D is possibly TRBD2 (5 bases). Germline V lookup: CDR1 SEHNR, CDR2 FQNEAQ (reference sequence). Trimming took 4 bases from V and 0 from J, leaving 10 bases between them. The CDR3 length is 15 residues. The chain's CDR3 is CASSSGLSSYNEQFF. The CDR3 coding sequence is TGTGCCAGCAGCTCCGGACTTAGCTCCTACAATGAGCAGTTCTTC.

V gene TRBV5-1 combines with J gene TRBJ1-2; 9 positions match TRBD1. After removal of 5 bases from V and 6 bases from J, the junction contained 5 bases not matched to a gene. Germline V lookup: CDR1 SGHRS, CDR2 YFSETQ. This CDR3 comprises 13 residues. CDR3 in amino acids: CASRGDRVDGYTF. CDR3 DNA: TGCGCCAGCAGGGGGGACAGGGTAGATGGCTACACCTTC.

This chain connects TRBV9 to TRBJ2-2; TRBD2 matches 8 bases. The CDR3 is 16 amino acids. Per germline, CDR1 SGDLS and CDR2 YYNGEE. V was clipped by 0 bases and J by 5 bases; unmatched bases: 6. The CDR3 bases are TGTGCCAGCAGCGTAGGCCGGGGGGGCGAAACCGGGGAGCTGTTTTTT. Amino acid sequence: CASSVGRGGETGELFF.

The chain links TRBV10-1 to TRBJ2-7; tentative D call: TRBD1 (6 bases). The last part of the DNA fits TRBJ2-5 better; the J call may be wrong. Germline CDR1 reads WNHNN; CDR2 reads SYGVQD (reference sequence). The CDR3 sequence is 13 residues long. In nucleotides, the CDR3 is TGCGCCAGCTGGGACAACAAACGGGAGACCCAGTACTTC. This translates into CASWDNKRETQYF.

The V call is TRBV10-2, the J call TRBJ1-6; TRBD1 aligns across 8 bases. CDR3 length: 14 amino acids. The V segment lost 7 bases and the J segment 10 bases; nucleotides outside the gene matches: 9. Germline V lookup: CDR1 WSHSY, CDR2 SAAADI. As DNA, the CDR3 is TGCGCCAGCAATCCTTCAGGGGGCCGCTCACCCCTCCACTTT. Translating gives CASNPSGGRSPLHF.

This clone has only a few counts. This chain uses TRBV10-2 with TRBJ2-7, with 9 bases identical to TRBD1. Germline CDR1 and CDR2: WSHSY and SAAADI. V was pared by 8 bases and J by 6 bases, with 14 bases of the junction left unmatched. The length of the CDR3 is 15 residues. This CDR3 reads CASRRGQGSFSEQYV. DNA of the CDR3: TGCGCCAGCCGCCGTGGACAGGGGTCATTCAGCGAGCAGTACGTC.

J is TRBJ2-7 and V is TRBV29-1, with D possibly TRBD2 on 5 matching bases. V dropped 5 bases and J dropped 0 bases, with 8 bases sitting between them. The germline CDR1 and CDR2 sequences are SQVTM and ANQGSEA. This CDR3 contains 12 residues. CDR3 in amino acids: CSVSGYSYEQYF. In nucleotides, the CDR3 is TGCAGCGTTTCGGGGTACTCCTACGAGCAGTACTTC.

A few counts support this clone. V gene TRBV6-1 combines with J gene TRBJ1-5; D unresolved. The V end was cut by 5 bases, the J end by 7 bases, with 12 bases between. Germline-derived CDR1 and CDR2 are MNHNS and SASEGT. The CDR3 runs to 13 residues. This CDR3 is CASSSSHGQPQHF. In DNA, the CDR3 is TGTGCCAGCAGTTCCTCCCACGGGCAGCCCCAGCATTTT.

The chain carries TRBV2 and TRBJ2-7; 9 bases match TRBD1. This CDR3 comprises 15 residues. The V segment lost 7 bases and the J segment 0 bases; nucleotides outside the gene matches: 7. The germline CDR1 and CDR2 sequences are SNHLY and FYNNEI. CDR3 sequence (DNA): TGTGCCAGCACCCTCGGACAGGGGAGCTCCTACGAGCAGTACTTC. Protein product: CASTLGQGSSYEQYF.

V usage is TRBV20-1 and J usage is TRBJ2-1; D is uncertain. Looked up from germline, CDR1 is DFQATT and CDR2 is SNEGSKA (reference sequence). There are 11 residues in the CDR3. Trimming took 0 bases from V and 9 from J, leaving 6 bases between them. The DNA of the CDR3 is TGCAGTGCTAGAGATAACGCTGAGCAGTTCTTC. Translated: CSARDNAEQFF.

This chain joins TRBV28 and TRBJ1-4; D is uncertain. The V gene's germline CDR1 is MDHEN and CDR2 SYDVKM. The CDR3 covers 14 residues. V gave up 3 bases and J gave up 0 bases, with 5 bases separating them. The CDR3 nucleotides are TGTGCCAGCAGTTTCCGTGCAACTAATGAAAAACTGTTTTTT. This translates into CASSFRATNEKLFF.

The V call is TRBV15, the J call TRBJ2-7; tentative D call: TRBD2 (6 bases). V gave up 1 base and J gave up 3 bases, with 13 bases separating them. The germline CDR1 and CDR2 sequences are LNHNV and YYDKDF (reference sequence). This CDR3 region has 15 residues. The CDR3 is CATSRGGTAGYEQYF. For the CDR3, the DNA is TGTGCCACCAGCAGAGGCGGGACGGCCGGCTACGAGCAGTACTTC.

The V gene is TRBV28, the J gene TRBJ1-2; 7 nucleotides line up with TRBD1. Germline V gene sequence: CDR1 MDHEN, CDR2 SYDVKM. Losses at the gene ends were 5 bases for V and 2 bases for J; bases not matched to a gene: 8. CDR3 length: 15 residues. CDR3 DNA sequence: TGTGCCAGCAGTCCCGCTGGGACAGTCAACTATGGCTACACCTTC. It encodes CASSPAGTVNYGYTF.

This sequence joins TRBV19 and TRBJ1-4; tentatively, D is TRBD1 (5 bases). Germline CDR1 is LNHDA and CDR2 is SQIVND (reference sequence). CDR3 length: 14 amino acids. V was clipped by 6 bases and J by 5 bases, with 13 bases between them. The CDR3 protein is CASRSGGLNEKLFF. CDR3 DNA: TGTGCCAGTAGATCCGGGGGACTAAATGAAAAACTGTTTTTT.

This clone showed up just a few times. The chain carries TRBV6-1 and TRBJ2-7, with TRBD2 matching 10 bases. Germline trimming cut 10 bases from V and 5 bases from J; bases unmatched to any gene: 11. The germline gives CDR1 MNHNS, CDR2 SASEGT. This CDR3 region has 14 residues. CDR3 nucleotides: TGTGCCACGAGAGAAGCGGGGGGGCCAGACGAGCAGTACGTC. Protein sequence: CATREAGGPDEQYV.

The CDR3 reads CASSSRGDNEQFF. In DNA, the CDR3 is TGTGCCAGCAGCTCGCGGGGCGACAATGAGCAGTTCTTC. The chain uses TRBV7-6 and TRBJ2-1; TRBD2 is a possible D gene (6 bases). The CDR3 totals 13 residues. CDR1 is SGHVS, CDR2 FNYEAQ, per germline. V shed 4 bases and J shed 5 bases, with 9 bases lying between them.

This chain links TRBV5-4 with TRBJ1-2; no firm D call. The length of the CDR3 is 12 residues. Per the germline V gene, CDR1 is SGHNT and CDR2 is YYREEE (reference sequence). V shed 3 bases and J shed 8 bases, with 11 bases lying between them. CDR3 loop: CASSSPGGGYTF. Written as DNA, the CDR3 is TGTGCCAGCAGCTCCCCAGGCGGGGGCTACACCTTC.

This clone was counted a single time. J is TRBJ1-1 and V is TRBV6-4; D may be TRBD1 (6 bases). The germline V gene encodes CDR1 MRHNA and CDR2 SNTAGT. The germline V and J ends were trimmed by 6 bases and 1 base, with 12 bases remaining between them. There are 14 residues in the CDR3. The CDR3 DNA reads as TGTGCCAGCAGCCTACAGGGAACGAACACTGAAGCTTTCTTT. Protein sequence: CASSLQGTNTEAFF.

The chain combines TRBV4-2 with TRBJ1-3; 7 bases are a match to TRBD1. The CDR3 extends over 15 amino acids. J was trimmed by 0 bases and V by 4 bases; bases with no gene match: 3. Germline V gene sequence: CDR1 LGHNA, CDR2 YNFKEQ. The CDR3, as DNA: TGTGCCAGCAGCCTGGACAGGTACTCTGGAAACACCATATATTTT. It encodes CASSLDRYSGNTIYF.

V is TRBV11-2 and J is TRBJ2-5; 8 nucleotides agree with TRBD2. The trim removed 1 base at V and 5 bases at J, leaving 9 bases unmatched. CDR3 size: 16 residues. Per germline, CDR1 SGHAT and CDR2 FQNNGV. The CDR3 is CASSLVTGGAEETQYF. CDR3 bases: TGTGCCAGCAGCTTAGTTACCGGGGGGGCAGAGGAGACCCAGTACTTC.

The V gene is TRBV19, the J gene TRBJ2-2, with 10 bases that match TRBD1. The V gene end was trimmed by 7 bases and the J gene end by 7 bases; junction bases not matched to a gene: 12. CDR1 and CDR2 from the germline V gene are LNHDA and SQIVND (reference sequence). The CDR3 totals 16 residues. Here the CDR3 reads CASKIGGTGVNGELFF. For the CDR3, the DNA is TGTGCCAGTAAAATTGGCGGGACAGGGGTCAACGGGGAGCTGTTTTTT.

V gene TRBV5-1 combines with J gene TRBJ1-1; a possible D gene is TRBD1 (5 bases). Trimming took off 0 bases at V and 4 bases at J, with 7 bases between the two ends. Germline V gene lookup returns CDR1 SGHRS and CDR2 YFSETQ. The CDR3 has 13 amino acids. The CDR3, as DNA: TGCGCCAGCAGCTTGGCAGGGCCCACTGAAGCTTTCTTT. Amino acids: CASSLAGPTEAFF.

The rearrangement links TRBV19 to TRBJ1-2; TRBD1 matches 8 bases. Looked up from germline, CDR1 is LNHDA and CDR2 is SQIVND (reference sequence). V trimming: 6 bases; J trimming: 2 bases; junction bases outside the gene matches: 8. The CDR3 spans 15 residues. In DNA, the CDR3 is TGTGCCAGTAGGTTTGGACAGGGACAGAACTATGGCTACACCTTC. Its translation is CASRFGQGQNYGYTF. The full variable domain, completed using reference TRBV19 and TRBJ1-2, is DGGITQSPKYLFRKEGQNVTLSCEQNLNHDAMYWYRQDPGQGLRLIYYSQIVNDFQKGDIAEGYSVSREKKESFPLTVTSAQKNPTAFYLCASRFGQGQNYGYTFGSGTRLTVV.